A selection of T cell receptor beta chains follows, all from one sample in a study of T cell changes during pregnancy in multiple sclerosis. Produced via immunoSEQ multiplex PCR; TCRdb's table is partial and in-frame only. Of 29,000 or so clones in the sample, 80% to 90% were seen once. The sample here was CD8+ T cells from peripheral blood mononuclear cells, taken in the second trimester of pregnancy. The receptors were sampled from a female donor with multiple sclerosis, enrolled in a pregnancy study. The CDR3 runs from the conserved cysteine through the conserved F or W. The D gene is left open where the match is weak. Not all rows give a size; the values are once, few, many and, for expanded clones, a class.

J,size,D,V,CDR3,DNA
TRBJ1-3,-,-,TRBV18,CASSPGNVGAPPGNTIYF,TGTGCCAGCTCACCAGGAAACGTGGGAGCACCGCCTGGAAACACCATATATTTT
TRBJ2-5,-,TRBD1,TRBV19,CASSPRTGFGETQYF,TGTGCCAGTAGTCCCCGGACAGGGTTCGGGGAGACCCAGTACTTC
TRBJ1-2,-,-,TRBV4-3,CASSQDLVAGNGYTF,TGCGCCAGCAGCCAAGATTTAGTGGCAGGGAATGGCTACACCTTC
TRBJ2-2,-,TRBD2,TRBV4-3,CASSQADRGEGTGELFF,TGCGCCAGCAGCCAAGCCGACCGGGGGGAGGGCACCGGGGAGCTGTTTTTT
TRBJ2-2,-,TRBD2,TRBV5-1,CASRSTGTSGFTGELFF,TGCGCCAGCAGGTCAACCGGGACTAGCGGTTTTACCGGGGAGCTGTTTTTT
TRBJ1-2,-,-,TRBV7-8,CASSSWTNMDLYGYTF,TGTGCCAGCAGCTCTTGGACAAATATGGACCTCTATGGCTACACCTTC
TRBJ1-4,-,-,TRBV25-1,CASSEYLINEKLFF,TGTGCCAGCAGTGAATACCTAATTAATGAAAAACTGTTTTTT
TRBJ2-3,-,TRBD2,TRBV28,CASSLPQLAELTDTQYF,TGTGCCAGCAGTTTACCTCAACTAGCGGAACTCACAGATACGCAGTATTTT
TRBJ1-6,-,TRBD1,TRBV9,CASSVSDRDSYNSPLHF,TGTGCCAGCAGCGTCTCGGACAGGGACTCCTATAATTCACCCCTCCACTTT
TRBJ1-6,-,-,TRBV28,CASSLFSPPGWNSPLHF,TGTGCCAGCAGTTTATTTTCCCCGCCAGGTTGGAATTCACCCCTCCACTTT
TRBJ1-6,few,-,TRBV28,CASREQGNSPLHF,TGTGCCAGCAGAGAGCAGGGTAATTCACCCCTCCACTTT
TRBJ2-7,few,-,TRBV19,CASKQGDYEQYF,TGTGCCAGTAAACAGGGTGACTACGAGCAGTACTTC
TRBJ1-2,-,-,TRBV6-5,CASSYSADLYGYTF,TGTGCCAGCAGTTACTCGGCTGACTTGTACGGCTACACCTTC
TRBJ2-1,-,-,TRBV5-4,CASSEQGFGGNVPYNEQFF,TGTGCCAGCAGCGAGCAGGGTTTCGGCGGGAATGTTCCGTACAATGAGCAGTTCTTC
TRBJ2-7,-,-,TRBV28,CASSPTIQEYEQYF,TGTGCCAGCAGTCCTACAATTCAGGAATACGAGCAGTACTTC
TRBJ2-6,once,TRBD1,TRBV2,CASRGDRQAGANVLTF,TGTGCCAGCAGGGGGGACAGGCAAGCTGGGGCCAACGTCCTGACTTTC
TRBJ2-7,-,TRBD1,TRBV27,CASSFGGGQGYEQYF,TGTGCCAGCAGTTTCGGCGGGGGACAGGGGTACGAGCAGTACTTC
TRBJ2-3,-,TRBD2,TRBV4-1,CASSQEAGASTDTQYF,TGCGCCAGCAGCCAAGAAGCGGGGGCTAGCACAGATACGCAGTATTTT
TRBJ2-1,-,TRBD2,TRBV7-3,CASSPAGVGYNEQFF,TGTGCCAGCAGCCCAGCGGGAGTGGGTTACAATGAGCAGTTCTTC
TRBJ1-2,-,TRBD1,TRBV10-2,CASGQGAIGYTF,TGCGCCAGCGGACAGGGGGCGATTGGCTACACCTTC
TRBJ2-7,-,-,TRBV7-8,CASSPHHDGGTLGEQYF,TGTGCCAGCAGCCCCCATCACGACGGGGGAACCTTGGGGGAGCAGTACTTC
TRBJ2-3,-,TRBD1,TRBV9,CASSVGGGQGLDTQYF,TGTGCCAGCAGCGTAGGAGGGGGACAGGGTTTAGATACGCAGTATTTT
TRBJ2-3,-,-,TRBV27,CATSLAASTDTQYF,TGTGCCACCTCCCTGGCGGCTAGCACAGATACGCAGTATTTT
TRBJ2-1,-,-,TRBV27,CASSPGWSSYNEQFF,TGTGCCAGCAGCCCAGGGTGGAGCTCCTACAATGAGCAGTTCTTC
TRBJ2-7,-,TRBD1,TRBV11-3,CASRSDRGAVYEQYF,TGTGCCAGCAGGTCTGACAGGGGCGCCGTGTACGAGCAGTACTTC
TRBJ2-3,-,-,TRBV10-3,CAISESTFSTDTQYF,TGTGCCATCAGTGAGTCCACATTTAGCACAGATACGCAGTATTTT